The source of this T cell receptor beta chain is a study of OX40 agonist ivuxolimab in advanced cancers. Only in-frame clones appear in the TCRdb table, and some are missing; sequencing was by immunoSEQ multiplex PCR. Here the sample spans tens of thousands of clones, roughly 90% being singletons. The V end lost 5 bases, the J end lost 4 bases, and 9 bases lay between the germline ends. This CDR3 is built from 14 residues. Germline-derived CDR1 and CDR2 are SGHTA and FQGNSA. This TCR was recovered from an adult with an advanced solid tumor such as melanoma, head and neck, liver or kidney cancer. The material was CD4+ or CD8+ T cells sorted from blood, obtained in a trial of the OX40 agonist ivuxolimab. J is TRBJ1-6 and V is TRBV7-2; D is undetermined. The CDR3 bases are TGTGCCAGCAGCGCCGCAGAATATAATTCACCCCTCCACTTT. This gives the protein CASSAAEYNSPLHF.